A selection of T cell receptor beta chains follows, all from one sample in a study of cytomegalovirus exposure and HLA in healthy donors. Clones were sequenced by immunoSEQ multiplex PCR, and TCRdb holds only the in-frame ones, with some missing. This sample carries roughly 150,000 clones, roughly 80% of them seen once, and the ten largest clones take 2.4%. The sequenced material came from PBMCs. These receptor sequences come from a male donor in good health and CMV-seronegative. Both conserved end residues are part of each CDR3. The D gene is left open where the match is weak. A clone size is listed for some rows: how often the clone was seen (once, few, many), or a class if it is expanded.

v_gene	abundance	j_gene	d_gene	CDR3aa	CDR3nt
TRBV30	NA	TRBJ1-6	NA	CAWRDAGIRDSLHF	TGTGCCTGGAGGGATGCCGGGATTCGCGATTCCCTCCACTTT
TRBV29-1	NA	TRBJ2-5	NA	CSAGETQYF	TGCAGCGCAGGAGAGACCCAGTACTTC
TRBV7-7	NA	TRBJ2-5	TRBD2	CASSLGGGQETQYF	TGTGCTAGCAGCTTGGGCGGGGGCCAAGAGACCCAGTACTTC
TRBV9	NA	TRBJ2-5	NA	CASSVVGSGQETQYF	TGTGCCAGCAGCGTAGTAGGTAGCGGACAAGAGACCCAGTACTTC
TRBV6-5	few	TRBJ2-7	TRBD1	CASSYSRDRFSYEQYF	TGTGCCAGCAGTTACTCACGGGACAGATTCTCCTACGAGCAGTACTTC
TRBV7-8	NA	TRBJ2-5	TRBD2	CASSPSTSGGAETQYF	TGTGCCAGCAGCCCTTCGACTAGCGGGGGGGCAGAGACCCAGTACTTC
TRBV6-6	NA	TRBJ2-2	TRBD1	CASRQQGAAGELFF	TGTGCCAGCAGACAACAGGGGGCGGCCGGGGAGCTGTTTTTT
TRBV29-1	NA	TRBJ2-1	TRBD1	CSVKYPDREQNEQFF	TGCAGCGTTAAGTACCCGGACAGGGAACAGAATGAGCAGTTCTTC
TRBV10-3	few	TRBJ1-2	NA	CAIRQGEEYGYTF	TGTGCCATCAGACAGGGAGAAGAATATGGCTACACCTTC
TRBV28	NA	TRBJ1-4	TRBD1	CASSDRVITNEKLFF	TGTGCCAGCAGTGACAGGGTGATAACTAATGAAAAACTGTTTTTT
TRBV5-1	NA	TRBJ1-4	NA	CASSLEPNEKLFF	TGCGCCAGCAGCTTGGAGCCTAATGAAAAACTGTTTTTT
TRBV20-1	NA	TRBJ2-1	NA	CSATPDEQFF	TGCAGTGCTACTCCGGATGAGCAGTTCTTC
TRBV4-3	NA	TRBJ2-3	TRBD2	CASSPGAAGLYTDTQYF	TGCGCCAGCAGCCCAGGAGCAGCGGGACTATACACAGATACGCAGTATTTT
TRBV11-2	NA	TRBJ2-7	TRBD1	CASSYGTDSYEQYF	TGTGCCAGCAGCTATGGGACAGACTCCTACGAGCAGTACTTC
TRBV6-5	NA	TRBJ2-7	TRBD2	CASYPSGRSYEQYF	TGTGCCAGCTATCCTAGCGGGAGGTCCTACGAGCAGTACTTC
TRBV28	NA	TRBJ2-7	TRBD1	CASSHEPDRGLYEQYF	TGTGCCAGCAGCCATGAGCCCGACAGGGGGCTCTACGAGCAGTACTTC
TRBV9	few	TRBJ1-3	NA	CASSPSWGSGNTIYF	TGTGCCAGCAGCCCTAGCTGGGGCTCTGGAAACACCATATATTTT
TRBV6-4	few	TRBJ2-1	NA	CASSDSWLGEQFF	TGTGCCAGCAGTGACTCGTGGCTCGGGGAGCAGTTCTTC
TRBV21-1	NA	TRBJ1-5	NA	CASSKVSALKGADQPQHF	TGTGCCAGCAGCAAAGTCTCCGCGTTGAAGGGGGCTGATCAGCCCCAGCATTTT
TRBV4-2	NA	TRBJ2-3	TRBD2	CASSQDRLAGGQDTQYF	TGTGCCAGCAGCCAAGACAGACTAGCGGGGGGGCAAGATACGCAGTATTTT
TRBV28	few	TRBJ1-2	NA	CASSSAIGGYGYTF	TGTGCCAGCAGTTCGGCCATCGGGGGGTATGGCTACACCTTC
TRBV9	NA	TRBJ1-6	NA	CASSVDPRGRSNSPLHF	TGTGCCAGCAGCGTAGACCCCCGCGGGCGCTCAAATTCACCCCTCCACTTT
TRBV7-9	NA	TRBJ1-6	NA	CASSLDTENSPLHF	TGTGCCAGCAGCTTAGACACGGAGAATTCACCCCTCCACTTT
TRBV18	NA	TRBJ1-6	NA	CASSKGGDNSPLHF	TGTGCCAGCTCCAAAGGGGGGGATAATTCACCCCTCCACTTT
TRBV19	NA	TRBJ2-1	TRBD1	CASSPGGIGYNEQFF	TGTGCCAGTAGTCCAGGGGGTATCGGCTACAATGAGCAGTTCTTC
TRBV13	NA	TRBJ1-2	NA	CASSAPHTNYGYTF	TGTGCCAGCAGCGCCCCACACACTAACTATGGCTACACCTTC
TRBV6-6	NA	TRBJ1-1	TRBD1	CASSWDSFEAFF	TGTGCCAGCAGCTGGGACAGCTTTGAAGCTTTCTTT
TRBV5-5	NA	TRBJ2-5	TRBD1	CASSLKGGQGGRETQYF	TGTGCCAGCAGCTTGAAAGGGGGACAGGGTGGGAGAGAGACCCAGTACTTC
TRBV19	NA	TRBJ2-7	TRBD1	CASSRGQVSDEQYF	TGTGCCAGTAGTAGAGGACAGGTCTCGGACGAGCAGTACTTC
TRBV25-1	NA	TRBJ1-1	NA	CASSDWREGNTEAFF	TGTGCCAGCAGTGATTGGCGGGAAGGGAACACTGAAGCTTTCTTT
TRBV14	NA	TRBJ2-7	TRBD2	CASSRLTSGSSYEQYF	TGTGCCAGCAGCCGACTGACTAGCGGGAGCTCCTACGAGCAGTACTTC
TRBV7-2	NA	TRBJ2-7	NA	CASSLGGLYEQYF	TGTGCCAGCAGCTTAGGGGGACTCTACGAGCAGTACTTC
TRBV5-1	NA	TRBJ2-1	TRBD1	CASSPRDRADNEQFF	TGCGCCAGCAGCCCCCGGGACAGGGCAGACAATGAGCAGTTCTTC
TRBV4-1	NA	TRBJ2-7	TRBD2	CASSQVASGALEQYF	TGCGCCAGCAGCCAAGTGGCTAGCGGGGCCCTCGAGCAGTACTTC
TRBV28	NA	TRBJ2-3	NA	CASSLWGDYPDTQYF	TGTGCCAGCAGTTTGTGGGGGGATTACCCAGATACGCAGTATTTT
TRBV28	NA	TRBJ2-7	TRBD2	CASRLGGGPSYEQYF	TGTGCCAGCAGGCTGGGGGGAGGGCCCTCCTACGAGCAGTACTTC
TRBV6-6	NA	TRBJ1-4	NA	CASSYAGAQVQLFF	TGTGCCAGCAGTTACGCAGGGGCCCAGGTTCAACTGTTTTTT
TRBV5-4	few	TRBJ1-2	NA	CASSLEPDSVAGYTF	TGTGCCAGCAGCTTGGAGCCGGACAGTGTCGCAGGCTACACCTTC
TRBV5-1	NA	TRBJ2-5	NA	CASSSGVPTEPGVVFTQYF	TGCGCCAGCAGCTCTGGAGTTCCAACCGAACCGGGGGTTGTGTTTACCCAGTACTTC
TRBV7-9	NA	TRBJ1-6	NA	CASSLATDNSPLHF	TGTGCCAGCAGCTTAGCAACAGATAATTCACCCCTCCACTTT
TRBV9	NA	TRBJ2-1	TRBD2	CASSVGGSGRTEQFF	TGTGCCAGCAGCGTAGGGGGTAGCGGGAGAACTGAGCAGTTCTTC
TRBV15	NA	TRBJ2-1	TRBD2	CATSILAGGSDKSSYNEQFF	TGTGCCACCAGCATCTTAGCGGGAGGGTCAGATAAAAGCTCCTACAATGAGCAGTTCTTC
TRBV7-2	NA	TRBJ2-3	TRBD2	CASSLQAGEADTQYF	TGTGCCAGCAGCCTCCAAGCGGGAGAGGCAGATACGCAGTATTTT
TRBV19	NA	TRBJ2-1	NA	CASKGGGGYNEQFF	TGTGCCAGTAAAGGCGGAGGAGGATACAATGAGCAGTTCTTC
TRBV6-4	NA	TRBJ1-1	NA	CASSDSIVNTEAFF	TGTGCCAGCAGTGACTCGATAGTGAACACTGAAGCTTTCTTT
TRBV5-6	NA	TRBJ1-2	NA	CASSIRSGWTSGYGYTF	TGTGCCAGCAGCATCCGATCTGGCTGGACATCGGGTTATGGCTACACCTTC
TRBV2	few	TRBJ1-3	NA	CASSVVATGNTIYF	TGTGCCAGCAGTGTCGTCGCGACTGGAAACACCATATATTTT
TRBV5-1	NA	TRBJ1-1	NA	CASRRDTGFIPEAFF	TGCGCCAGCAGACGGGATACAGGGTTTATACCTGAAGCTTTCTTT
TRBV4-3	NA	TRBJ2-5	NA	CASSQRKGQETQYF	TGCGCCAGCAGCCAAAGGAAGGGGCAAGAGACCCAGTACTTC
TRBV6-5	NA	TRBJ2-7	NA	CASSITGSYEQYF	TGTGCCAGCAGTATTACAGGTTCCTACGAGCAGTACTTC
TRBV27	NA	TRBJ2-1	NA	CASSLKQGGSYNEQFF	TGTGCCAGCAGTTTAAAACAGGGCGGCTCCTACAATGAGCAGTTCTTC
TRBV6-1	few	TRBJ2-7	TRBD2	CASQLAGGYEQYF	TGTGCCAGTCAACTAGCGGGAGGATACGAGCAGTACTTC
TRBV28	NA	TRBJ2-3	TRBD2	CASTLSGISTDTQYF	TGTGCCAGCACCCTTAGCGGGATTAGCACAGATACGCAGTATTTT
TRBV7-3	NA	TRBJ1-2	NA	CASSLYRAGGYTF	TGTGCCAGCAGCCTTTACAGGGCAGGAGGCTACACCTTC
TRBV12-5	NA	TRBJ2-7	NA	CASPPTFYEQYF	TGTGCTAGCCCGCCGACTTTCTACGAGCAGTACTTC
TRBV7-9	NA	TRBJ2-3	NA	CASSLSTSTDTQYF	TGTGCCAGCAGCTTGAGCACTAGCACAGATACGCAGTATTTT
TRBV18	NA	TRBJ1-2	NA	CASSPKWGDGYTF	TGTGCCAGCTCACCAAAATGGGGCGATGGCTACACCTTC
TRBV10-3	NA	TRBJ1-4	NA	CAISEVGRFGDPTNEKLFF	TGTGCCATCAGTGAAGTGGGTCGATTCGGGGATCCAACTAATGAAAAACTGTTTTTT
TRBV7-9	NA	TRBJ2-5	NA	CASSLVGETQYF	TGTGCCAGCAGCTTAGTGGGCGAGACCCAGTACTTC
TRBV7-9	NA	TRBJ1-2	NA	CASSYGAQYRYTF	TGTGCCAGCAGCTATGGGGCCCAGTATCGCTACACCTTC